This T cell receptor (beta chain) was documented in a study of T cells after posttransplantation cyclophosphamide. General study points: Donor-recipient repertoire similarity was low at 1-2 months, rising over year one. After PTCy, TRB diversity resembled that of CNI/methotrexate controls. Blood and skin or GI T cell repertoires showed limited TRB overlap.

The germline V gene encodes CDR1 ENHRY and CDR2 SYGVKD. The CDR3 length is 15 residues. V was pared by 5 bases and J by 1 base, with 5 bases of the junction left unmatched. This related bone marrow graft donor gave peripheral blood on the day of marrow donation. The sample holds many counts of this clone. The antigen is unknown. The protocol was immunoSEQ multiplex PCR, while the TCRdb copy is restricted to in-frame clones and leaves out a portion. The sample has approximately 24,000 clones, none seen only once. The V and J genes are TRBV10-3 and TRBJ2-3; 8 bases line up with TRBD2. Sequencing was done on a sample of PBMCs. The source of this sequence is a woman in her fifties or sixties in good health, CMV-negative, and a related stem cell transplant donor. CDR3 protein: CAISLSGTGTDTQYF. CDR3 nucleotide sequence: TGTGCCATCAGTCTTAGCGGGACGGGCACAGATACGCAGTATTTT.